The entry below describes one T cell receptor (beta chain). What it binds is not known. Germline assignment: CDR1 SGHTA and CDR2 FQGNSA. V was cut by 1 base and J by 3 bases, with 10 bases left in between. The CDR3 contains 15 residues. The sample originates from a study of early T cells in non-severe SARS-CoV-2 infection. Turning to the study itself: The authors sequenced bulk RNA from unsorted whole blood, leaving chains unpaired. Study-wide findings and caveats: CD4 and private specificities were missed by VDJdb matching, which favored anti-spike CD8 responses.

Each cDNA molecule carried a unique molecular identifier. One entry per CDR3 protein, called by TCRdb with MiXCR from the 5' RACE reads. The sample records 20,000 to 30,000 distinct CDR3 sequences, less than 7% being singletons. Sample: whole blood. The receptor was derived from an adult who was a healthcare worker with PCR-confirmed SARS-CoV-2 infection or an uninfected control (not recorded which). The genes are TRBV7-2 and TRBJ2-1, with D possibly matching TRBD1 (5 bases). CDR3 loop: CASSLEVRDYNEQFF. The DNA of the CDR3 is TGTGCCAGCAGCTTAGAAGTCAGGGACTACAATGAGCAGTTCTTC.